This T cell receptor (beta chain) was found in a study of blood T cell repertoires in COVID-19 (dated by TCRdb to about 2020). At the level of the whole study: Samples from collaborators originated in the United States, Italy and Spain and spanned both the acute and convalescent phases of COVID-19. Subjects who had been exposed to COVID-19, were actively infected with it, or had recovered from it provided the deeply sampled blood TCRbeta repertoires that made up the dataset. Where HLA class I and class II types were available, the types were taken from metadata supplied by the sample provider, not from assay-based typing. The repertoires were released in a freely available public database meant as a resource for research on the immune response to SARS-CoV-2. A de-identified subject ID, COVID-19 status, age in years and sex were almost always included in the sample metadata. The prospective study material was composed of cDNA or gDNA derived from T cells, B-cell-depleted T cells, or PBMCs. Samples came from the ongoing ImmuneRACE study (first 160 participants) plus 1,254 subjects from 6 global collaborators.

Overall study outcomes, separate from this receptor: Clinical and demographic metadata were provided uncurated, with the amount varying by source and participant.

This clone turned up a few times. Its antigen is still unknown. Nothing much larger sits one base from this clone, and base qualities are not available. The CDR3 numbers 13 residues from cysteine through phenylalanine. Of the read, only the CDR3 DNA is kept; its 39 bases are in frame from base 1. CDR1 and CDR2, looked up from the germline V gene (reference sequence), are SGHNT and YYREEE. Trimming leaves V shorter by 4 bases and J shorter by 6 bases, with the junction holding 6 bases beyond the gene matches. TCRbeta CDR3 regions were amplified from genomic DNA using the immunoSEQ Assay, a bias-controlled multiplex PCR. For the original study's pipeline: The number of nucleated cells in each sample was estimated by amplification of reference gene primers within the assay. Sequence reads were collapsed and filtered to measure the absolute abundance of every unique TCRbeta CDR3 rearrangement. For each sample, productive Simpson clonality was calculated by taking the square root of Simpson's diversity index across productive rearrangements. TCRdb obtained this table from immuneACCESS and retained in-frame rearrangements with V and J assigned. These tables miss some clones; where compared with another copy, unresolved V genes account for less than half of the shortfall, and the remainder is unexplained. The DNA gave D and trimming, while V, J and clone size come from that table. Here the sample has fewer than 150,000 clones; roughly 86% occur a single time. Clones ranked in the top ten supply 9.5% to 15% of the sample.

Collaborating institutions collected whole blood in K2EDTA tubes following their own protocols. Collaborator samples were shipped for TCRbeta analysis as frozen whole blood, isolated PBMCs, or DNA extracted from either sample type. The chain uses TRBV5-4 and TRBJ2-7; TRBD1 matches 8 bases in the middle. This TCR was recovered from a human donor in a cohort sampled during active COVID-19. Sample: peripheral blood. The DNA is TGTGCCAGCAGCCCCGGGACAGGCTCCGAGCAGTACTTC. This encodes CASSPGTGSEQYF. The variable domain in full, with residues beyond the CDR3 obtained from the reference TRBV5-4 and TRBJ2-7 genes, is ETGVTQSPTHLIKTRGQQVTLRCSSQSGHNTVSWYQQALGQGPQFIFQYYREEENGRGNFPPRFSGLQFPNYSSELNVNALELDDSALYLCASSPGTGSEQYFGPGTRLTVT.